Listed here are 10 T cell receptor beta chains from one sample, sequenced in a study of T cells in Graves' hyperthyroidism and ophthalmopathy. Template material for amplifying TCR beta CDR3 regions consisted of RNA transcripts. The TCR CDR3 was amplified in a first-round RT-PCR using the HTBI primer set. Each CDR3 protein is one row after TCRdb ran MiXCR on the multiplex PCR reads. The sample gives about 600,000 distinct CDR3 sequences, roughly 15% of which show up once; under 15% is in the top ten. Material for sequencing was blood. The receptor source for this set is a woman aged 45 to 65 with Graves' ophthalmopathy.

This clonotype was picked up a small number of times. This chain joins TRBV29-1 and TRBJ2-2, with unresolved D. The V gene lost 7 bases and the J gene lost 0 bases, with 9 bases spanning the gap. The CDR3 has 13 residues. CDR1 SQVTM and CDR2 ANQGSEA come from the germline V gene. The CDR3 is CSGGLANTGELFF. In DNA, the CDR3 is TGCAGCGGTGGATTAGCGAACACCGGGGAGCTGTTTTTT.

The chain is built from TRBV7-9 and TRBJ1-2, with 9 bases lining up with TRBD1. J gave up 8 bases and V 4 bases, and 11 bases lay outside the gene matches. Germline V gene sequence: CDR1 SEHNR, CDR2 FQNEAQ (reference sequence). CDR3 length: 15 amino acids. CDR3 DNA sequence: TGTGCCAGCAGCTCCAACGTCCCGGGACAGGGCGGCTACACCTTC. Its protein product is CASSSNVPGQGGYTF.

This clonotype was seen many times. CDR3 coding DNA: TGTGCCAGCAGTTTATCCTACCGGGGACTAGCGGGAGGCCTAAGCTCCTACAATGAGCAGTTCTTC. Translation gives CASSLSYRGLAGGLSSYNEQFF. The chain employs TRBV28 and TRBJ2-1, with 15 bases matching TRBD2. V was pared by 1 base and J by 0 bases, with 13 bases of the junction left unmatched. This CDR3 is 22 amino acids long. Germline CDR1 MDHEN, CDR2 SYDVKM.

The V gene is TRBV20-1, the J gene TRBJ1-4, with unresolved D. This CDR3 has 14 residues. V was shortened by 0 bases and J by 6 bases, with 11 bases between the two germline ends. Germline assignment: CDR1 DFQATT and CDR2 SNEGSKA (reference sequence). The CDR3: CSARDPNMDEKLFF. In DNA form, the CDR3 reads TGCAGTGCTAGAGATCCCAATATGGATGAAAAACTGTTTTTT.

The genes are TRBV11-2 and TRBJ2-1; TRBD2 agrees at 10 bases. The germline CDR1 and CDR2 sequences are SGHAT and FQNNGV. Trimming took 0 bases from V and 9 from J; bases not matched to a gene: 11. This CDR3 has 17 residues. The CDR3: CASSLESGRALSSEQFF. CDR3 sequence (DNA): TGTGCCAGCAGCTTAGAAAGCGGGAGGGCCCTAAGCTCTGAGCAGTTCTTC.

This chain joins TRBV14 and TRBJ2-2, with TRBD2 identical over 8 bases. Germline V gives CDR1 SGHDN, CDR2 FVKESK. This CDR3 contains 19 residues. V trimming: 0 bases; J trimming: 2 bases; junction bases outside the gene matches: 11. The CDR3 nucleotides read TGTGCCAGCAGCCAAGATCTGGCGGGAGGAATCCTAAACACCGGGGAGCTGTTTTTT. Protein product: CASSQDLAGGILNTGELFF.

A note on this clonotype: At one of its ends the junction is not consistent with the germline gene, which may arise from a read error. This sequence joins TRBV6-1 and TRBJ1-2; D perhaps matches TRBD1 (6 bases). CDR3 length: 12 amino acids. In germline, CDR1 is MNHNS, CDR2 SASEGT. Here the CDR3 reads CASRYTGYDYTF. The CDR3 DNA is TGTGCCAGCAGATATACAGGGTATGACTACACCTTC.

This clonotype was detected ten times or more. The CDR3, as DNA: TGTGCCTGGGGACAGGGAGATTACTATGGCTACACCTTC. This gives the protein CAWGQGDYYGYTF. The chain employs TRBV30 and TRBJ1-2; 8 nucleotides agree with TRBD1. The germline CDR1 and CDR2 sequences are GTSNPN and SVGIG (reference sequence). The CDR3 is 13 amino acids. Losses at the gene ends were 5 bases for V and 3 bases for J; bases not matched to a gene: 5.

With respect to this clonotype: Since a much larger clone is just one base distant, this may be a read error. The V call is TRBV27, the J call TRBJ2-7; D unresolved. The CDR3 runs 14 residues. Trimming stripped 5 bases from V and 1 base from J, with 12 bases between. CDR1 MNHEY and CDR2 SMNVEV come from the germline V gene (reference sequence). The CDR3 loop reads CASSEAGSSYEQYF. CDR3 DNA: TGTGCCAGCAGTGAGGCAGGTTCATCCTACGAGCAGTACTTC.

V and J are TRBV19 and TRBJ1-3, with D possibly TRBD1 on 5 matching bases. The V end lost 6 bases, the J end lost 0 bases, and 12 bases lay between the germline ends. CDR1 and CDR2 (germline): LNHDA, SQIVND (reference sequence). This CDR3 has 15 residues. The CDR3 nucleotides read TGTGCCAGTAGCCCGCGGGACCTCTCTGGAAACACCATATATTTT. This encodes CASSPRDLSGNTIYF.